A selection of T cell receptor beta chains follows, all from one sample in a study of radiotherapy plus CTLA-4 blockade in lung cancer. The repertoire was sequenced with immunoSEQ multiplex PCR; TCRdb's copy has only in-frame clones and lacks some. Of approximately 69,000 clones listed, about 80% are singletons. The sequencing here drew on peripheral blood, taken from a patient treated with radiotherapy plus ipilimumab. The receptors were gathered from a human donor with non-small cell lung cancer who had a complete response to radiotherapy plus ipilimumab. Both conserved end residues are part of each CDR3. The D gene is left open where the match is weak. Size is omitted from some rows. Given values are once, few, many or a class for expanded clones.

v_call	d_call	clone_size	j_call	cdr3_aa	cdr3_nt
TRBV10-2	TRBD2	NA	TRBJ2-2	CASSDGGGNTGELFF	TGCGCCAGCAGTGATGGGGGGGGAAACACCGGGGAGCTGTTTTTT
TRBV5-6	NA	NA	TRBJ1-5	CASSMGHRARNQPQHF	TGTGCCAGCAGCATGGGTCACAGGGCTCGCAATCAGCCCCAGCATTTT
TRBV12-5	NA	NA	TRBJ1-2	CASGLGTNYGYTF	TGTGCTAGTGGTTTGGGTACTAACTATGGCTACACCTTC
TRBV27	TRBD1	NA	TRBJ2-2	CASLDRESNTGELFF	TGTGCCAGCCTAGACAGGGAGTCGAACACCGGGGAGCTGTTTTTT
TRBV18	NA	few	TRBJ1-3	CASSSNELSGNTIYF	TGTGCCAGCTCATCCAACGAGCTCTCTGGAAACACCATATATTTT
TRBV5-1	TRBD1	NA	TRBJ2-5	CASSLEAGGIETQYF	TGCGCCAGCAGCTTGGAGGCAGGGGGCATTGAGACCCAGTACTTC
TRBV19	NA	NA	TRBJ1-5	CASSISVLGLNQPQHF	TGTGCCAGTAGTATTTCGGTACTGGGATTAAATCAGCCCCAGCATTTT
TRBV4-1	NA	NA	TRBJ2-2	CASSQGSGNTGELFF	TGCGCCAGCAGCCAAGGGTCCGGGAACACCGGGGAGCTGTTTTTT
TRBV15	NA	NA	TRBJ2-5	CATSRDQSEGETQYF	TGTGCCACCAGCAGAGATCAGAGTGAGGGAGAGACCCAGTACTTC
TRBV10-3	TRBD1	NA	TRBJ1-4	CAISGTGEAPNEKLFF	TGTGCCATCAGTGGGACAGGAGAGGCTCCGAATGAAAAACTGTTTTTT
TRBV6-5	NA	few	TRBJ1-2	CASSPFVRGGYTF	TGTGCCAGCAGCCCCTTTGTGAGGGGTGGCTACACCTTC
TRBV7-7	NA	NA	TRBJ2-5	CASSFGQQETQYF	TGTGCTAGCAGCTTCGGACAGCAAGAGACCCAGTACTTC
TRBV2	TRBD1	NA	TRBJ2-7	CASSWTGSGEQYF	TGTGCCAGCAGTTGGACAGGGAGCGGGGAGCAGTACTTC
TRBV9	NA	NA	TRBJ1-1	CASSVDMMNTEAFF	TGTGCCAGCAGCGTTGACATGATGAACACTGAAGCTTTCTTT
TRBV6-6	TRBD1	NA	TRBJ2-2	CASSPGTGETGELFF	TGTGCCAGCAGTCCCGGGACAGGGGAAACCGGGGAGCTGTTTTTT
TRBV5-1	NA	NA	TRBJ2-2	CASRTPPGKPNTGELFF	TGCGCCAGCAGAACTCCCCCCGGGAAGCCCAACACCGGGGAGCTGTTTTTT
TRBV7-9	NA	NA	TRBJ1-1	CASSPAQVWDTEAFF	TGTGCCAGCAGCCCAGCCCAGGTTTGGGACACTGAAGCTTTCTTT
TRBV6-5	NA	medium-sized	TRBJ1-6	CASSYDSLLNSPLHF	TGTGCCAGCAGTTACGACAGCTTATTAAATTCACCCCTCCACTTT
TRBV11-2	TRBD1	NA	TRBJ2-5	CASSLDGNTGAETQYF	TGTGCCAGCAGCTTAGATGGGAATACAGGGGCAGAGACCCAGTACTTC
TRBV2	NA	NA	TRBJ2-1	CASSPSGTAYNEQFF	TGTGCCAGCAGTCCCAGCGGGACAGCCTACAATGAGCAGTTCTTC
TRBV4-3	NA	few	TRBJ2-3	CASSQSMGDTQYF	TGCGCCAGCAGCCAATCTATGGGAGATACGCAGTATTTT
TRBV9	NA	few	TRBJ1-1	CASTKGKAVNPNTEAFF	TGTGCCAGCACCAAGGGGAAGGCCGTGAACCCGAACACTGAAGCTTTCTTT